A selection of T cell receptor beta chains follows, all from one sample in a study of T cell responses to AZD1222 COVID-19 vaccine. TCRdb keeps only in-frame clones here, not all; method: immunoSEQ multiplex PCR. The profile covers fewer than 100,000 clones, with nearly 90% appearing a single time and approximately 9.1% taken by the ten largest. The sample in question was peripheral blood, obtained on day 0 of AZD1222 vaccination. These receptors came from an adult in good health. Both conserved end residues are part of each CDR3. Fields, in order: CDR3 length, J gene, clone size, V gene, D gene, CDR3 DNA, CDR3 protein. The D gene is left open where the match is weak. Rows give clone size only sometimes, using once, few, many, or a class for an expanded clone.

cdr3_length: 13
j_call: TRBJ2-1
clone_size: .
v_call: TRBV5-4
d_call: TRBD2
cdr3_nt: TGTGCCAGCAGGAGGGGACTAGTCAATGAGCAGTTCTTC
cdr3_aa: CASRRGLVNEQFF

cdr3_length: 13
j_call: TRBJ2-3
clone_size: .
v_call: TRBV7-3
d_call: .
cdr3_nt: TGTGCCAGCAGCTCGGGACAAACGGATACGCAGTATTTT
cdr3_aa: CASSSGQTDTQYF

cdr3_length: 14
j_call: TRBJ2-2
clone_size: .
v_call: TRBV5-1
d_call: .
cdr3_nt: TGCGCCAGTTCGGGGCATATGAACACCGGGGAGCTGTTTTTT
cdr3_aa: CASSGHMNTGELFF

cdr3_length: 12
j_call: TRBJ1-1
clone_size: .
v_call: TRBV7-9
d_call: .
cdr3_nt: TGTGCCAGCAGCCTAAGGACAGATGAAGCTTTCTTT
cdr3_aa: CASSLRTDEAFF

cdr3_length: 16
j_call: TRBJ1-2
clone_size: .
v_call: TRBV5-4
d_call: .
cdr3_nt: TGTGCCAGCAGCCTCAGTCAGGGGTGGGTGGAGTATGGCTACACCTTC
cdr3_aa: CASSLSQGWVEYGYTF

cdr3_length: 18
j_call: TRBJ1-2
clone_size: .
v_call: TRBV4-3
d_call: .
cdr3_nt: TGCGCCAGCAGCCCCCTGGGACAAGACGCCAAGTTTACCTATGGCTACACCTTC
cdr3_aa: CASSPLGQDAKFTYGYTF

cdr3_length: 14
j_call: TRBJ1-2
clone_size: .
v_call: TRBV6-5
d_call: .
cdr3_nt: TGTGCCAGCAGTTACAGGGAGGGTTTTCTCGGCTACACCTTC
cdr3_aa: CASSYREGFLGYTF

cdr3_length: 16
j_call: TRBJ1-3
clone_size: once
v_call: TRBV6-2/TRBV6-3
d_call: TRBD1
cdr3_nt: TGTGCCAGCAGTTCCCCAGGACAGGGTTCTGGAAACACCATATATTTT
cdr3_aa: CASSSPGQGSGNTIYF

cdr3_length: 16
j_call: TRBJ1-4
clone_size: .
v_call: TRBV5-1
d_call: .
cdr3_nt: TGCGCCAGCAGCCTGTCGGGGGCCGTTACTAATGAAAAACTGTTTTTT
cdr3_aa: CASSLSGAVTNEKLFF

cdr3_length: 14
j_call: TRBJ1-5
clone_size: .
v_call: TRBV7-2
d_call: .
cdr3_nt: TGTGCCAGCAGCTTAGACTCCAGGAATCAGCCCCAGCATTTT
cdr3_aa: CASSLDSRNQPQHF

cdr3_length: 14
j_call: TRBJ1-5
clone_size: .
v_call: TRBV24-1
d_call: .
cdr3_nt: TGTGCCACCAGTGATTCGGTCAAGGGCTATACCCAGCATTTT
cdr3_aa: CATSDSVKGYTQHF

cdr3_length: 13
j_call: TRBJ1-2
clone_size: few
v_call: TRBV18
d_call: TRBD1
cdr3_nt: TGTGCCAGCTCCCCCGGACAGGGAGAGGGCTACACCTTC
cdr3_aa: CASSPGQGEGYTF

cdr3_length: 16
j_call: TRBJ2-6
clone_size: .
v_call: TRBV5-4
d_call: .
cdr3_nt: TGTGCCAGCAGCTTGTTAGCTTCCTCTGGGGCCAACGTCCTGACTTTC
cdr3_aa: CASSLLASSGANVLTF

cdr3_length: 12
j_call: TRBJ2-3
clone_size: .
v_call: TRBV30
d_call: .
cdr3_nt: TGTGCCTTGACGGGCAGCACAGATACGCAGTATTTT
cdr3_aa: CALTGSTDTQYF

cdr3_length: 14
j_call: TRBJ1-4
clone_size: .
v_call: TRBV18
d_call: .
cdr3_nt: TGTGCCAGCTCACAGGGGGGTTACGGTGAAAAACTGTTTTTT
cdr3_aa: CASSQGGYGEKLFF

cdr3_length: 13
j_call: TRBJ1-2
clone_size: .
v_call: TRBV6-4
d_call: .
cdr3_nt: TGTGCCAGCAGTGCCGGACGTGGCTATGGCTACACCTTC
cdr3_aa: CASSAGRGYGYTF

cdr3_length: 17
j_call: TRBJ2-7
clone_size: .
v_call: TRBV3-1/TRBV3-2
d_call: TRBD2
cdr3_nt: TGTGCCAGCAGCCCCCGTTGGGAGCGGGGGGAACCTTACGAGCAGTACTTC
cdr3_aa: CASSPRWERGEPYEQYF

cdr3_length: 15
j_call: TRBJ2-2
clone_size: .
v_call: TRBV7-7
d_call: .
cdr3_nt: TGTGCTAGCAGCTCCCTGGGTGGGAACACCGGGGAGCTGTTTTTT
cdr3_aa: CASSSLGGNTGELFF

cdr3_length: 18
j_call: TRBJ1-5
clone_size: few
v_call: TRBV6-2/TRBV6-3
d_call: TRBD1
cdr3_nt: TGTGCCAGCAGTTACTCGCCGGGACAGGGTTGGGGGATGGAGCCCCAGCATTTT
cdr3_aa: CASSYSPGQGWGMEPQHF

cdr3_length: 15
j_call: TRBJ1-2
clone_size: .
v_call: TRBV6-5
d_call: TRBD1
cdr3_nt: TGTGCCAGCAGTTCCCTAACCCGGACAGGGCATGGCTACACCTTC
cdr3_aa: CASSSLTRTGHGYTF

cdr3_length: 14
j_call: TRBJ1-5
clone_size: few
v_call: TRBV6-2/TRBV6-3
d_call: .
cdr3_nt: TGTGCCAGCAGTTACGGGAGCAATAATCAGCCCCAGCATTTT
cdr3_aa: CASSYGSNNQPQHF

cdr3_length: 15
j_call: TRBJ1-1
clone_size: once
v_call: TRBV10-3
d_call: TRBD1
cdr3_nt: TGTGCCATCAGTGCCACCGGGACAGGGGACACTGAAGCTTTCTTT
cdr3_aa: CAISATGTGDTEAFF

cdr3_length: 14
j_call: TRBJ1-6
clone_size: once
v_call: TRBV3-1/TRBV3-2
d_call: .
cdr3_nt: TGTGCCAGCAGCAGGGGTTCAGATAATTCACCCCTCCACTTT
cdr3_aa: CASSRGSDNSPLHF

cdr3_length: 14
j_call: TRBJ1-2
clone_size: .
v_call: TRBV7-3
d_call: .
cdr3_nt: TGTGCCAGCAGCCCCTCGGAGGGCGCGGGTGGCTACACCTTC
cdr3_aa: CASSPSEGAGGYTF

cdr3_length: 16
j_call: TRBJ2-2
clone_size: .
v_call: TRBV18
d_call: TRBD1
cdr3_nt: TGTGCCAGCTCACCACTGGGGACAGGGAACACCGGGGAGCTGTTTTTT
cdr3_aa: CASSPLGTGNTGELFF

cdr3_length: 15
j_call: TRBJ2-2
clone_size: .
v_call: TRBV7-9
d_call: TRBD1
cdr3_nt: TGTGCCAGCAGCCCACGGACAGGGGCGTCCGGGGAGCTGTTTTTT
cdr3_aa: CASSPRTGASGELFF

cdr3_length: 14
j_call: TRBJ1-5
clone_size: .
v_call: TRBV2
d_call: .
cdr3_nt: TGTGCCAGCAAGCGGACAGAAGCAGGTCAGCCCCAGCATTTT
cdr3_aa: CASKRTEAGQPQHF

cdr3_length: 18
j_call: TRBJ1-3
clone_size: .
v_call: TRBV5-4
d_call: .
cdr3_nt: TGTGCCAGCAGCTCGAATCCCATTTATAGGTCTGGTGGAAACACCATATATTTT
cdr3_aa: CASSSNPIYRSGGNTIYF

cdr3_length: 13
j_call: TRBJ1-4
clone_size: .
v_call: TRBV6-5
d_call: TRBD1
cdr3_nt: TGTGCCAGCGGCTTGACAGGGGGTGAAAAACTGTTTTTT
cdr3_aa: CASGLTGGEKLFF

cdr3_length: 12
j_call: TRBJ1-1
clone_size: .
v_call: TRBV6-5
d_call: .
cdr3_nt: TGTGCCAGCGCCAGGGCGAACACTGAAGCTTTCTTT
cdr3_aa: CASARANTEAFF

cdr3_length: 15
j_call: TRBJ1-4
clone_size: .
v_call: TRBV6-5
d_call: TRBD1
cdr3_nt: TGTGCCAGCAGTATTCGGACAGGGAAGAATGAAAAACTGTTTTTT
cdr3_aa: CASSIRTGKNEKLFF

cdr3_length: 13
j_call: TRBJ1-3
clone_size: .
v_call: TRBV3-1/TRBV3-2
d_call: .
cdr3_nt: TGTGCCAGGACGGACATTTTTGGAAACACCATATATTTT
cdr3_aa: CARTDIFGNTIYF

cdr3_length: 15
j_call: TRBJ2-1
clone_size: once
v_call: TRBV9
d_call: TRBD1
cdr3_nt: TGTGCCAGCAGCGCCACCGGGACAGGACACAATGAGCAGTTCTTC
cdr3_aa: CASSATGTGHNEQFF

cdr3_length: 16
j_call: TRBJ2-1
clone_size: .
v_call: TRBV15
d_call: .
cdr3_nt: TGTGCCACCAGCAGCTCTGGACAGAACTCCTACAATGAGCAGTTCTTC
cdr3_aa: CATSSSGQNSYNEQFF

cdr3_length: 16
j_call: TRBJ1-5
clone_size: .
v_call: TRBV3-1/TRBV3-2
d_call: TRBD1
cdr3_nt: TGTGCCAGCAGCCAGGGCGCAGGGGGCGTGAGTCAGCCCCAGCATTTT
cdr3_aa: CASSQGAGGVSQPQHF

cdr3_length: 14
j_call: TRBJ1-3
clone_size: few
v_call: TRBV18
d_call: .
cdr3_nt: TGTGCCAGCTCACCTACAACAGACGGAAACACCATATATTTT
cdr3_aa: CASSPTTDGNTIYF

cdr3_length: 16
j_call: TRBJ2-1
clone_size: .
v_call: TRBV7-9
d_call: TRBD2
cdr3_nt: TGTGCCAGCAGCCACCTGACTAGCGGTCCCAAGAGGGAGCAGTTCTTC
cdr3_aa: CASSHLTSGPKREQFF

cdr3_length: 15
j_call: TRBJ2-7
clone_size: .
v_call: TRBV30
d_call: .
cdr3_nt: TGTGCCTGGACTAGGAAGGGGGGGCTCAACTACGAGCAGTACTTC
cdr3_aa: CAWTRKGGLNYEQYF

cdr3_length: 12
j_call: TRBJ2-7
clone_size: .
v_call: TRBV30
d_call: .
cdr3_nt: TGTGCCTGCGGGGTAAGCTCCTACGAGCAGTACTTC
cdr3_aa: CACGVSSYEQYF

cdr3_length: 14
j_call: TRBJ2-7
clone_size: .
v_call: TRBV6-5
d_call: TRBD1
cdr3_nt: TGTGCCAGCAGTTACGGGGACAGGGGCTACGAGCAGTACTTC
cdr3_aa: CASSYGDRGYEQYF

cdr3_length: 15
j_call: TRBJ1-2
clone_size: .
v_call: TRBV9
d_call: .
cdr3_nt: TGTGCCAGCAGCGCACAGGGAGGGGGTAACTATGGCTACACCTTC
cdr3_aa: CASSAQGGGNYGYTF

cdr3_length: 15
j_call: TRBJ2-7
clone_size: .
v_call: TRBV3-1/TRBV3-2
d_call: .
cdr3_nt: TGTGCCAGCAGCTTCACCGGGACACCAGCCTACGAGCAGTACTTC
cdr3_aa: CASSFTGTPAYEQYF

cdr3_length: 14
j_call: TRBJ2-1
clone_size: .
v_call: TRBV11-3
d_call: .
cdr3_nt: TGTGCCAGCAGCCCCCCCTACGGGGACAATGAGCAGTTCTTC
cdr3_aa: CASSPPYGDNEQFF

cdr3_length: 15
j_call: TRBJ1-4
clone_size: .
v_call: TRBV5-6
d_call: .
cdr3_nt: TGTGCCAGCAGCACGGTGGGGGGGACGGGTGAAAAACTGTTTTTT
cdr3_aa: CASSTVGGTGEKLFF

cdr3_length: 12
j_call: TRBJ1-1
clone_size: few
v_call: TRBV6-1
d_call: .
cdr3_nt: TGTGCCAGCAGTGAAGTCCAGCTTGAAGCTTTCTTT
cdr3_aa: CASSEVQLEAFF

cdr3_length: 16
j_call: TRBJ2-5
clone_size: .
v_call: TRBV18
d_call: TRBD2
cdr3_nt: TGTGCCAGCTCACCACCGCGGCTAGCGGGGGGCCCGGGCCAGTACTTC
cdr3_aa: CASSPPRLAGGPGQYF

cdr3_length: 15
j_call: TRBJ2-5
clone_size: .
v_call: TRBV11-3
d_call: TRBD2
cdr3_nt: TGTGCCAGCAGCCAACCTAGCGGGGGGGCGGAGACCCAGTACTTC
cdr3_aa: CASSQPSGGAETQYF

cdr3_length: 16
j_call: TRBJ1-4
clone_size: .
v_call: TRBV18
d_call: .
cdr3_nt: TGTGCCAGCTCCCATGGTACTGGCTCATATAATGAAAAACTGTTTTTT
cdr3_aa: CASSHGTGSYNEKLFF

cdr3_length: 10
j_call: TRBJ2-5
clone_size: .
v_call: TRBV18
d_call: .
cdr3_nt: TGTGCCAGCTCCCGAGAGACCCAGTACTTC
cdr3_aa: CASSRETQYF

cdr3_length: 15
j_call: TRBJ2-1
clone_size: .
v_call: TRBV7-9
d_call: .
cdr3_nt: TGTGCCAGCAGCCGGGGACAAGGGATCTACAATGAGCAGTTCTTC
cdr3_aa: CASSRGQGIYNEQFF

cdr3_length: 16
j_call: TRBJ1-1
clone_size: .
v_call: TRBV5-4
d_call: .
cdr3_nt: TGTGCCAGCAGCTTGCCCGGGGGCCCCATGAACACTGAAGCTTTCTTT
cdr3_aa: CASSLPGGPMNTEAFF